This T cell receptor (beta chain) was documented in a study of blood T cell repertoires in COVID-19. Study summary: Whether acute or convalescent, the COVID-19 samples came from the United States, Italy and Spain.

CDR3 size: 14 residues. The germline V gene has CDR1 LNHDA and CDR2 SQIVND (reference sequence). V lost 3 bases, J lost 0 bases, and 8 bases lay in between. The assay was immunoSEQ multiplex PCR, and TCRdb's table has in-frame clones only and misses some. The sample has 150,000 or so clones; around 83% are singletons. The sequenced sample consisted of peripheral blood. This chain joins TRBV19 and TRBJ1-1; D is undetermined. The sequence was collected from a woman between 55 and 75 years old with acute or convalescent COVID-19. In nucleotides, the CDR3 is TGTGCCAGTAGTATTGCCCTAATGAACACTGAAGCTTTCTTT. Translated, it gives CASSIALMNTEAFF. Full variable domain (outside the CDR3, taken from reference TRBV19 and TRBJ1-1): DGGITQSPKYLFRKEGQNVTLSCEQNLNHDAMYWYRQDPGQGLRLIYYSQIVNDFQKGDIAEGYSVSREKKESFPLTVTSAQKNPTAFYLCASSIALMNTEAFFGQGTRLTVV.